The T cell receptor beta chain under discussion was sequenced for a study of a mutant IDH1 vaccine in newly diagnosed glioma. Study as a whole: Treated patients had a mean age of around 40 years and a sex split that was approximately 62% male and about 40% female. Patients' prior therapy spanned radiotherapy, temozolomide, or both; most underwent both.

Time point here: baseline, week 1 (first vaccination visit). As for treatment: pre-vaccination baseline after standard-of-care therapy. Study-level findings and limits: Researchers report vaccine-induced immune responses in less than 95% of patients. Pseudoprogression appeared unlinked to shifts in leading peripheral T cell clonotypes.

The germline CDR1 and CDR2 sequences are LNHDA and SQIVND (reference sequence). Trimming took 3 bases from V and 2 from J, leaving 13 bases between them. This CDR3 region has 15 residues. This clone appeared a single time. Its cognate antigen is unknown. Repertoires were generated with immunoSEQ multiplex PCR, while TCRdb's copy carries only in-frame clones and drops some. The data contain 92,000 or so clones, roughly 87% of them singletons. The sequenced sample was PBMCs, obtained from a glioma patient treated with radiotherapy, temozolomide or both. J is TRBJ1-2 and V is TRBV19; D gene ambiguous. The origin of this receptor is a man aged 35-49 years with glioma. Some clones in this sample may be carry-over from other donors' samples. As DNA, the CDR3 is TGTGCCAGTAGTATTTCCGGCTTCCTGAACTATGGCTACACCTTC. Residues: CASSISGFLNYGYTF.